The 12 T cell receptor beta chains presented below share a single source sample, sequenced in a study of T cell responses to AZD1222 COVID-19 vaccine. Produced via immunoSEQ multiplex PCR; TCRdb's table is partial and in-frame only. The sample holds 150,000 to 190,000 clones, roughly nine tenths seen once. Sequenced material: peripheral blood, taken 28 days after the second AZD1222 dose. Every receptor here comes from an adult who received the AZD1222 COVID-19 vaccine.

The count of this clone is one. The junction does not match germline at one end; this may be a read error. This chain links TRBV5-1 with TRBJ1-1; 8 bases match TRBD1. The CDR3 has 14 amino acids. Germline V gene lookup returns CDR1 SGHRS and CDR2 YFSETQ. CDR3 residues: CASRLDREGTEAFF. The CDR3 DNA sequence: TGCGCCAGCAGATTGGACAGGGAGGGGACTGAAGCTTTCTTT.

V usage is TRBV15 and J usage is TRBJ1-4; 7 bases fit TRBD1. J gave up 8 bases and V 0 bases, and 6 bases lay outside the gene matches. The CDR3 is 15 residues long. Germline assignment: CDR1 LNHNV and CDR2 YYDKDF (reference sequence). The CDR3: CATSRDRQGTEKLFF. In DNA form, the CDR3 reads TGTGCCACCAGCAGAGATCGACAGGGCACGGAAAAACTGTTTTTT.

This rearrangement joins TRBV19 to TRBJ2-2, with 7 bases fitting TRBD2. Germline V CDR1 and CDR2: LNHDA, SQIVND (reference sequence). V lost 4 bases to trimming and J lost 8 bases; unmatched junction nucleotides: 1. The CDR3 covers 12 residues. The CDR3 DNA reads TGTGCCAGTAGTAGAGCGGGAGGGGAGCTGTTTTTT. It specifies CASSRAGGELFF.

The CDR3 sequence is CASSIVGGNGEKLFF. CDR3 coding DNA: TGTGCCAGTAGTATAGTTGGAGGGAATGGGGAAAAACTGTTTTTT. This chain links TRBV19 with TRBJ1-4; no definite D call. The CDR3 is 15 amino acids. The germline V and J ends were trimmed by 1 base and 8 bases, with 14 bases remaining between them. CDR1 and CDR2 from the germline V gene are LNHDA and SQIVND (reference sequence).

The genes are TRBV5-6 and TRBJ1-1; D gene unclear. CDR3 length: 11 residues. The germline gives CDR1 SGHDT, CDR2 YYEEEE. V gave up 2 bases and J gave up 2 bases, with 1 base separating them. CDR3 protein: CASSLNTEAFF. The DNA of the CDR3 is TGTGCCAGCAGCTTAAACACTGAAGCTTTCTTT. The whole variable domain, filled in from reference TRBV5-6 and TRBJ1-1, reads DAGVTQSPTHLIKTRGQQVTLRCSPKSGHDTVSWYQQALGQGPQFIFQYYEEEERQRGNFPDRFSGHQFPNYSSELNVNALLLGDSALYLCASSLNTEAFFGQGTRLTVV.

The V and J genes are TRBV9 and TRBJ2-7; 9 bases are a match to TRBD1. The CDR3 spans 14 residues. Germline CDR1 is SGDLS and CDR2 is YYNGEE. V shed 0 bases and J 5 bases; nucleotides not matched to a gene: 3. The DNA of the CDR3 is TGTGCCAGCAGCGTAGCCGGGACAGGGCACGAGCAGTACTTC. Protein product: CASSVAGTGHEQYF.

The J gene is TRBJ2-7, the V gene TRBV9; TRBD1 matches at 8 bases. V lost 3 bases to trimming and J lost 4 bases; unmatched junction nucleotides: 0. This CDR3 is 12 amino acids long. CDR1 is SGDLS, CDR2 YYNGEE, per germline. The CDR3 region has the DNA TGTGCCAGCAGCGGGACAGGGTACGAGCAGTACTTC. This sequence encodes CASSGTGYEQYF.

The rearrangement joins TRBV5-6 to TRBJ1-1, with TRBD1 matching 7 bases. From germline, CDR1 is SGHDT and CDR2 YYEEEE. This CDR3 has 15 amino acids. V dropped 4 bases and J dropped 0; count of bases not matched to a gene: 6. The DNA for the CDR3 is TGTGCCAGCAGCCCCAAGGACAGGATGAACACTGAAGCTTTCTTT. This translates into CASSPKDRMNTEAFF.

This chain uses TRBV11-2 with TRBJ2-1; possibly TRBD1 or TRBD2 for D (5 bases each). The V and J ends lost 4 bases and 0 bases respectively, with 13 bases between them. The CDR3 is 16 residues long. Germline V gene lookup returns CDR1 SGHAT and CDR2 FQNNGV. The CDR3 nucleotides are TGTGCCAGCAGCTCTTCCGGGACCGCCTCCTACAATGAGCAGTTCTTC. Encoded protein: CASSSSGTASYNEQFF.

The chain employs TRBV15 and TRBJ2-5; a weak D match, TRBD2 (6 bases). V was cut by 2 bases and J by 2 bases, with 15 bases left in between. Germline CDR1 LNHNV, CDR2 YYDKDF (reference sequence). This CDR3 is 16 amino acids long. The CDR3 coding sequence is TGTGCCACCAGCAGATCGGGGGAGAGCGGACAAGAGACCCAGTACTTC. Its protein product is CATSRSGESGQETQYF. The variable domain in full, with the rest retrieved from reference TRBV15 and TRBJ2-5, is DAMVIQNPRYQVTQFGKPVTLSCSQTLNHNVMYWYQQKSSQAPKLLFHYYDKDFNNEADTPDNFQSRRPNTSFCFLDIRSPGLGDTAMYLCATSRSGESGQETQYFGPGTRLLVL.

V gene TRBV10-2 combines with J gene TRBJ1-5; TRBD1 agrees at 7 bases. V lost 3 bases, J lost 3 bases, and 5 bases stayed unmatched. This CDR3 has 15 residues. Germline loops: CDR1 WSHSY, CDR2 SAAADI. CDR3 bases: TGCGCCAGCAGTGATAGACAGGGCTACAATCAGCCCCAGCATTTT. It is translated as CASSDRQGYNQPQHF.

This chain uses TRBV2 with TRBJ1-1; unclear D gene. CDR3 length: 12 residues. Germline assignment: CDR1 SNHLY and CDR2 FYNNEI. V lost 8 bases and J lost 1, with 8 bases in between. Here the CDR3 DNA reads TGTGCCAGCGGGCGGGGGAACACTGAAGCTTTCTTT. Amino acids: CASGRGNTEAFF.